The 9 T cell receptor beta chains below all came from one sample that was sequenced in a study of blood T cell repertoires in COVID-19. TCRdb's copy holds only in-frame clones and misses some; the assay was immunoSEQ multiplex PCR. Here the sample spans approximately 180,000 clones, 87% being singletons. Material: PBMCs or T cells enriched from blood (not recorded which). These receptors all come from a human donor with acute COVID-19. The donor label of this sample is uncertain.

The chain links TRBV2 to TRBJ1-6; 8 nucleotides agree with TRBD1. J lost 10 bases, V lost 9 bases, and 11 bases had no gene match. The CDR3 totals 14 residues. Germline V gene lookup returns CDR1 SNHLY and CDR2 FYNNEI. CDR3 bases: TGTGCCAGAGATAGACAGGGGCGGCGGTCACCCCTCCACTTT. It yields the protein CARDRQGRRSPLHF. Filled out from reference TRBV2 and TRBJ1-6, the complete variable domain reads EPEVTQTPSHQVTQMGQEVILRCVPISNHLYFYWYRQILGQKVEFLVSFYNNEISEKSEIFDDQFSVERPDGSNFTLKIRSTKLEDSAMYFCARDRQGRRSPLHFGNGTRLTVT.

The chain employs TRBV9 and TRBJ2-2; 11 bases map to TRBD1. Trimming at V came to 0 bases and at J to 0 bases, leaving 1 base not matched to a gene. The germline V gene has CDR1 SGDLS and CDR2 YYNGEE. This CDR3 is 17 amino acids long. The CDR3 sequence is CASSVGGQGANTGELFF. The CDR3 region has the DNA TGTGCCAGCAGCGTAGGGGGACAGGGGGCGAACACCGGGGAGCTGTTTTTT.

This chain's CDR3 is CASSRTGSEAFF. Here the CDR3 DNA reads TGTGCCAGCAGTAGAACAGGGTCTGAAGCTTTCTTT. The chain joins TRBV6-2 or TRBV6-3 to TRBJ1-1, with TRBD1 as a possible D gene (6 bases). V lost 5 bases to trimming and J lost 6 bases, with 10 bases between them. The CDR3 sequence is 12 residues long. Per germline, CDR1 MNHEY and CDR2 SVGEGT.

The V gene is TRBV10-3, the J gene TRBJ1-2; 7 bases are shared with TRBD1. Germline loops: CDR1 ENHRY, CDR2 SYGVKD. The CDR3 loop spans 13 amino acids. Trimming cost V 6 bases and J 6 bases; bases outside gene matches: 7. The CDR3, as DNA: TGTGCCATCAGCCTCGGACAGGATGATGGCTACACCTTC. Amino acids: CAISLGQDDGYTF.

This rearrangement joins TRBV2 to TRBJ2-3, with D uncertain. Germline values: CDR1 SNHLY, CDR2 FYNNEI. The CDR3 extends over 14 amino acids. Trimming left V 4 bases short and J 6 bases short, with 14 bases between. The CDR3 reads CASSVLDSSDTQYF. In DNA form, the CDR3 reads TGTGCCAGCAGTGTGCTAGATTCCTCGGATACGCAGTATTTT.

This chain links TRBV10-3 with TRBJ2-7; 9 bases are shared with TRBD2. CDR1 ENHRY and CDR2 SYGVKD come from the germline V gene. Trimming removed 6 bases from V and 4 bases from J; junction bases left unmatched: 13. The CDR3 extends over 16 amino acids. This CDR3 reads CAIRPEWRGGGYEQYF. CDR3 coding DNA: TGTGCCATCAGGCCTGAGTGGCGGGGGGGCGGATACGAGCAGTACTTC.

This chain links TRBV7-2 with TRBJ2-7; no clear D gene. V lost 2 bases and J lost 5, with 7 bases in between. Germline CDR1 reads SGHTA; CDR2 reads FQGNSA. This CDR3 comprises 12 residues. This CDR3 is CASSLIVHEQYF. CDR3 sequence (DNA): TGTGCCAGCAGCTTAATCGTCCACGAGCAGTACTTC.

About this clone: This specimen includes other DNA sequences encoding the same CDR3. This sequence joins TRBV5-1 and TRBJ1-1; 7 bases are a match to TRBD1. The CDR3 spans 13 residues. CDR1 SGHRS and CDR2 YFSETQ come from the germline V gene. V shed 0 bases, J shed 6 bases, and the junction held 2 bases outside the gene matches. The CDR3 is CASSLGQGSEAFF. The CDR3, as DNA: TGCGCCAGCAGCTTGGGACAGGGCTCTGAAGCTTTCTTT.

The chain is built from TRBV19 and TRBJ1-2; 9 positions match TRBD1. V gave up 5 bases and J gave up 6 bases; unmatched junction bases: 4. The CDR3 has 13 amino acids. Germline V CDR1 and CDR2: LNHDA, SQIVND (reference sequence). The CDR3 DNA reads as TGTGCCAGTAGTTCATGGACAGGGGATGGCTACACCTTC. Protein product: CASSSWTGDGYTF. Filled out from reference TRBV19 and TRBJ1-2, the complete variable domain reads DGGITQSPKYLFRKEGQNVTLSCEQNLNHDAMYWYRQDPGQGLRLIYYSQIVNDFQKGDIAEGYSVSREKKESFPLTVTSAQKNPTAFYLCASSSWTGDGYTFGSGTRLTVV.